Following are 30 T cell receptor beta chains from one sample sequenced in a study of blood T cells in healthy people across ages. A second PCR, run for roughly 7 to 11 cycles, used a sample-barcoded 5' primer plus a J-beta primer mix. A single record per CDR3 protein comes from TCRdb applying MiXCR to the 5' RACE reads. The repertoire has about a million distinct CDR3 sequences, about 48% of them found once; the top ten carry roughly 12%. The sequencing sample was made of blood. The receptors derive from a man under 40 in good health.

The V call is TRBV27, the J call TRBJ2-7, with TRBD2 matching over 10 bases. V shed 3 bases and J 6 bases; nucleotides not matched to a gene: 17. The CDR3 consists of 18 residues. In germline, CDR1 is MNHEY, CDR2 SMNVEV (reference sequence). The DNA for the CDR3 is TGTGCCAGCAGTTTTTGGACCGGTATTAGCGGGGGGAGGAGCGAGCAGTACTTC. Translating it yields CASSFWTGISGGRSEQYF.

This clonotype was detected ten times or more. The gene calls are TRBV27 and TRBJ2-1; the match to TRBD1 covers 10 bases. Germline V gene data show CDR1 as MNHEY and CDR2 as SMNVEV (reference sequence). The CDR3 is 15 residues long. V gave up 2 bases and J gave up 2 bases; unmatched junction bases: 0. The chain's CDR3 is CASSLGTGAYNEQFF. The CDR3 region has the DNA TGTGCCAGCAGTTTAGGGACAGGGGCCTACAATGAGCAGTTCTTC.

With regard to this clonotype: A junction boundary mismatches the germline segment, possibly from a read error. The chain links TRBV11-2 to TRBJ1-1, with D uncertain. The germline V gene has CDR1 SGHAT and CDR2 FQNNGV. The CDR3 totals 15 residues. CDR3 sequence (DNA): TGTGCCGGCAGCTTAGATTCCCGGTTGAACACTGAAGCTTTCTTT. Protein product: CAGSLDSRLNTEAFF.

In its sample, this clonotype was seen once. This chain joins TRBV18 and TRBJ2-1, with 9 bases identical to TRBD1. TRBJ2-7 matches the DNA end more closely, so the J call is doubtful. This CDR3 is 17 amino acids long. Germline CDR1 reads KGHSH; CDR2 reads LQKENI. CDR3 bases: TGTGCCAGCTCACTACGGATCGGGACAGGGAATGGAGGCGAGCAGTACTTC. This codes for CASSLRIGTGNGGEQYF.

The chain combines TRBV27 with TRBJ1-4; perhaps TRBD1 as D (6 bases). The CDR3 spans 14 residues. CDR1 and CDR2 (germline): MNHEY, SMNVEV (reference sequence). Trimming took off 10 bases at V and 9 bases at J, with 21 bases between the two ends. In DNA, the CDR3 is TGTGCCACCTCTCCGGGGTGGGGGGCGAAAAAACTGTTTTTT. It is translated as CATSPGWGAKKLFF.

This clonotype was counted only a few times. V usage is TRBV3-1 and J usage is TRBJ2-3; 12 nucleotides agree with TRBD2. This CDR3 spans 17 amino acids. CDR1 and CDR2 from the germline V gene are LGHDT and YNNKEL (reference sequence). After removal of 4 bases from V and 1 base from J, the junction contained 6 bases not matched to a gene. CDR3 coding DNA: TGTGCCAGCAGCCCGAGGACTAGCGGGGATGGCACAGATACGCAGTATTTT. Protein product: CASSPRTSGDGTDTQYF.

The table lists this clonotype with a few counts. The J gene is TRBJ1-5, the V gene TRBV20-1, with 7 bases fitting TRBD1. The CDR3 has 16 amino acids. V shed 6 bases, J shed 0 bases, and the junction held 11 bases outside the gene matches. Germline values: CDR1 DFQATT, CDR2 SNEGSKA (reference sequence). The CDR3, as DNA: TGCAGTGCCCGAAGACAGGGCCAATCTAGCAATCAGCCCCAGCATTTT. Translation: CSARRQGQSSNQPQHF.

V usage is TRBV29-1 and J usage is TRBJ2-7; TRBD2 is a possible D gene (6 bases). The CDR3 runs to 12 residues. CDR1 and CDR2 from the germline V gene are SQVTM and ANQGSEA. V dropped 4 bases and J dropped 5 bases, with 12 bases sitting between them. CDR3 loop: CSVGRGGNEQYF. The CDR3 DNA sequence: TGCAGCGTTGGGAGGGGCGGCAACGAGCAGTACTTC.

This chain's CDR3 is CATSRDGTTDTQYF. The CDR3 DNA reads TGTGCCACCAGCAGAGATGGGACAACAGATACGCAGTATTTT. V is TRBV15 and J is TRBJ2-3, with a tentative D call TRBD1 (6 bases). This CDR3 comprises 14 residues. Germline V gene sequence: CDR1 LNHNV, CDR2 YYDKDF (reference sequence). Trimming shortened V by 0 bases and J by 3 bases, and 7 bases separated the two germline ends.

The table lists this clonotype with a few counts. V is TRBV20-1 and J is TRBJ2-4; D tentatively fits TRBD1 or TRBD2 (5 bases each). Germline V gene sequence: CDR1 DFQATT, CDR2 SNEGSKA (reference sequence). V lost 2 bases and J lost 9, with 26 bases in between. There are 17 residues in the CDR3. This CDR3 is CSARKVGFRDGPSIQYF. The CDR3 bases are TGCAGTGCTAGAAAGGTCGGATTTAGGGACGGCCCTAGCATTCAGTACTTC.

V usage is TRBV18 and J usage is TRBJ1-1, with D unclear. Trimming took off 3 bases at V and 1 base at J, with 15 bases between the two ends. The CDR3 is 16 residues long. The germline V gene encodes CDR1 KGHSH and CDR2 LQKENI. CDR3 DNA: TGTGCCAGCTCACCCCCAGCCCAAGGCCAGAACACTGAAGCTTTCTTT. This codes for CASSPPAQGQNTEAFF.

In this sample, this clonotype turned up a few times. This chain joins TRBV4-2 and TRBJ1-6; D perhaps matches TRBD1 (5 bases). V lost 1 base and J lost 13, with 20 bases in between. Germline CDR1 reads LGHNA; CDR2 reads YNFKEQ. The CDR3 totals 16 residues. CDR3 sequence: CASSQVGGRSQCPLHF. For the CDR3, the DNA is TGTGCCAGCAGCCAAGTCGGGGGACGGTCGCAATGTCCCCTCCACTTT.

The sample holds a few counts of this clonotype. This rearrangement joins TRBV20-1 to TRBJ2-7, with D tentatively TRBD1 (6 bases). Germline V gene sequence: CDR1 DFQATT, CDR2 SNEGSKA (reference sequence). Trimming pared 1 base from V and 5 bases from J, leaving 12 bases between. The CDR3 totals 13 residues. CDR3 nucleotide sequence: TGCAGTGCTAGAGCAGACAGGAACAACGAGCAGTACTTC. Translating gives CSARADRNNEQYF.

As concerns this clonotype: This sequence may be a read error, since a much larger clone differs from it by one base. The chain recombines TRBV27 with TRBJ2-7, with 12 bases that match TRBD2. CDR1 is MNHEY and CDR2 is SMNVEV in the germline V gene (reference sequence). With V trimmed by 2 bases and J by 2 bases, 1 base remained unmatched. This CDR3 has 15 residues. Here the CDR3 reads CASSLRLAGAYEQYF. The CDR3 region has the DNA TGTGCCAGCAGTTTAAGACTAGCGGGGGCCTACGAGCAGTACTTC.

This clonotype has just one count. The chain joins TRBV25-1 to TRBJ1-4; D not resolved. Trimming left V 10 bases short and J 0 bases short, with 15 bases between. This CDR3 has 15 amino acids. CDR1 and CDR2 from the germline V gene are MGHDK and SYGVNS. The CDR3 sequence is CATAVDVTTNEKLFF. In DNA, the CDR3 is TGTGCCACAGCAGTTGATGTAACAACTAATGAAAAACTGTTTTTT.

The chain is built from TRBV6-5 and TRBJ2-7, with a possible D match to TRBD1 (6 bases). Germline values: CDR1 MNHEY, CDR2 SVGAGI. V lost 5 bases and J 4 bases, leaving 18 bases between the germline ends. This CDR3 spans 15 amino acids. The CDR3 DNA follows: TGTGCCAGCAGTCGGACAGTGGTGGGTTTATACGAGCAGTACTTC. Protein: CASSRTVVGLYEQYF.

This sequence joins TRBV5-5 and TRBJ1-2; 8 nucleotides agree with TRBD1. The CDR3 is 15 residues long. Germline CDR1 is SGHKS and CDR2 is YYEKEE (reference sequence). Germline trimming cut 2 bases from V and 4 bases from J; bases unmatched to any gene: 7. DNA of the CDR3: TGTGCCAGCAGCTTACACCAAACAGGGGGCTATGGCTACACCTTC. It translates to CASSLHQTGGYGYTF.

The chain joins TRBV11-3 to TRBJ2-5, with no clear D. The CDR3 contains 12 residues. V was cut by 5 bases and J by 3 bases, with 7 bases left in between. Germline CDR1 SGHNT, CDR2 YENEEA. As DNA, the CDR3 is TGTGCCAGCAGCCTCCCTGAAGAGACCCAGTACTTC. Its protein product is CASSLPEETQYF.

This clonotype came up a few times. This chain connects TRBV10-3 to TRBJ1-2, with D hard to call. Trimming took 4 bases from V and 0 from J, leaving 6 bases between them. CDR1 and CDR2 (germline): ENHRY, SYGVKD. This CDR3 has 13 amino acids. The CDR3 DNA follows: TGTGCCATCAGTGTCGAGGCTAACTATGGCTACACCTTC. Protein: CAISVEANYGYTF.

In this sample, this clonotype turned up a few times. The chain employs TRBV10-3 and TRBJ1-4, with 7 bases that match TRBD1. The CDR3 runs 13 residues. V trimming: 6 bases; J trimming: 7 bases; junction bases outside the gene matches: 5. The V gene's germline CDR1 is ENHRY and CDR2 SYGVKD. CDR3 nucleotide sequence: TGTGCCATCAGCGGGACAGCAGGTGAAAAACTGTTTTTT. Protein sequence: CAISGTAGEKLFF.

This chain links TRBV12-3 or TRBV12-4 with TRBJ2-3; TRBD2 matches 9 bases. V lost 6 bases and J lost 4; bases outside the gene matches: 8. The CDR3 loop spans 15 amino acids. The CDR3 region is CASSLGLARADTQYF. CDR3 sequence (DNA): TGTGCCAGCAGCTTGGGACTAGCTCGCGCAGATACGCAGTATTTT.

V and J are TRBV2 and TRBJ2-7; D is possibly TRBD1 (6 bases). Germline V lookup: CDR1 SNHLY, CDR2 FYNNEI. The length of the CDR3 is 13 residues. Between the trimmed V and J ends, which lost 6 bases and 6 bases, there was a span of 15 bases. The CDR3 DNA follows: TGTGCCAGCAGCGGGACACTAGGGATCGAGCAGTACTTC. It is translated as CASSGTLGIEQYF.

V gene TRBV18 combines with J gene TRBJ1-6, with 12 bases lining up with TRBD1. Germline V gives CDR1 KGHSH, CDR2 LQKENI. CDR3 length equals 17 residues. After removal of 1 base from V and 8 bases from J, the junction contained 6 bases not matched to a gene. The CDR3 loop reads CASSPRGTGGSDSPLHF. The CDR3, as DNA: TGTGCCAGCTCACCACGCGGGACAGGGGGCTCGGATTCACCCCTCCACTTT.

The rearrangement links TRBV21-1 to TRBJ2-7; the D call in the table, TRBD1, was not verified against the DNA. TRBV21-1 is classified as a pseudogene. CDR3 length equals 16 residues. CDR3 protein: CASSKSAGLSSYEQYF. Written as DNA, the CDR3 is TGTGCCAGCAGCAAATCTGCGGGGCTTAGCTCCTACGAGCAGTACTTC.

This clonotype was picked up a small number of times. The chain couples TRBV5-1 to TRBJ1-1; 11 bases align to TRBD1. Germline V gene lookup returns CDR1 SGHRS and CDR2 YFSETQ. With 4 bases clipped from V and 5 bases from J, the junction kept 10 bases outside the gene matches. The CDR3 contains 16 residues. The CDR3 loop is CASSPGQGGGTTEAFF. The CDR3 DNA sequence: TGCGCCAGCAGCCCGGGACAGGGGGGAGGAACAACTGAAGCTTTCTTT.

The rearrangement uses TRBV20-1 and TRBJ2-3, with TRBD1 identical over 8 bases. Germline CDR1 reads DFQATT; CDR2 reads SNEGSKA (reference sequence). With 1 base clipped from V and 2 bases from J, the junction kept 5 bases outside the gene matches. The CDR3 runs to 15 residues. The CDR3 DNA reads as TGCAGTGCTAGAGGGGGACAGGCTACCACAGATACGCAGTATTTT. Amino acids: CSARGGQATTDTQYF.

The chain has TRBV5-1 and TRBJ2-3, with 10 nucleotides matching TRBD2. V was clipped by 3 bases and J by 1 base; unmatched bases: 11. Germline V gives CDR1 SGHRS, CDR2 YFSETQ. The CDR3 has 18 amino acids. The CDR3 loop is CASSSFGISGGRTDTQYF. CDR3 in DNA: TGCGCCAGCAGCTCTTTTGGGATTAGCGGGGGGCGCACAGATACGCAGTATTTT.

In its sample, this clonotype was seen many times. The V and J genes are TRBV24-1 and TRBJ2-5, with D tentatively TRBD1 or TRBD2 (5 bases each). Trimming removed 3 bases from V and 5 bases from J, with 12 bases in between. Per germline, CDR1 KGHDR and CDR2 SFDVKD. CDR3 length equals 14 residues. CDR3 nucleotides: TGTGCCACCAGTGATACCGGGACGCGGGAGACCCAGTACTTC. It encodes CATSDTGTRETQYF.

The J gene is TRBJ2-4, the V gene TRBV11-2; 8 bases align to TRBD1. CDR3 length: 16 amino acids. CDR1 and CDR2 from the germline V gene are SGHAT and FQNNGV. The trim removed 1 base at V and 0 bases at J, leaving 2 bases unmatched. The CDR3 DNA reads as TGTGCCAGCAGCTTAGTGGGACAGGCAGCCAAAAACATTCAGTACTTC. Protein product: CASSLVGQAAKNIQYF.

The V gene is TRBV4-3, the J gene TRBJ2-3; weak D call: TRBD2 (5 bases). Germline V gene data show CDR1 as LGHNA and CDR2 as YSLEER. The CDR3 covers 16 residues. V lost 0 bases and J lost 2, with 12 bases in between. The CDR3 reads CASSQDRGGDTDTQYF. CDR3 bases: TGCGCCAGCAGCCAAGATCGAGGAGGTGACACAGATACGCAGTATTTT.